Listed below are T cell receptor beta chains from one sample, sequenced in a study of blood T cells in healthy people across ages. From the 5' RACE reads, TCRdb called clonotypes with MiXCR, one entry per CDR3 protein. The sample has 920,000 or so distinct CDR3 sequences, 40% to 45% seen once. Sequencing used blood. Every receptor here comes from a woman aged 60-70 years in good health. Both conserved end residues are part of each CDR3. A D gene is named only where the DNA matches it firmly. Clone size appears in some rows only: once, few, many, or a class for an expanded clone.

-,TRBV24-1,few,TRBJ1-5,CATSEGRLLKPQHF,TGTGCCACCAGTGAAGGCAGGCTGCTCAAGCCCCAGCATTTT
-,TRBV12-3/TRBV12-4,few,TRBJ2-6,CASSPNTGANVLTF,TGTGCCAGCAGCCCCAATACTGGGGCCAACGTCCTGACTTTC
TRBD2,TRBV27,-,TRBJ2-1,CASSLSRLAGVGGQFF,TGTGCCAGCAGTTTATCCAGACTAGCGGGAGTTGGTGGGCAGTTCTTC
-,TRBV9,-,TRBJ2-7,CASSEEGTSYNEQYF,TGTGCCAGCAGCGAAGAGGGGACCTCCTACAATGAGCAGTACTTC
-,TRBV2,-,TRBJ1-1,CASTPGRNAQAFF,TGTGCCAGCACCCCAGGCAGGAACGCACAAGCTTTCTTT
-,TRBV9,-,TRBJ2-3,CASSVVGWPTDTQYF,TGTGCCAGCAGCGTAGTAGGATGGCCAACAGATACGCAGTATTTT
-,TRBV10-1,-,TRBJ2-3,CASSESGGSTDTQYF,TGCGCCAGCAGTGAGTCGGGCGGGAGCACAGATACGCAGTATTTT
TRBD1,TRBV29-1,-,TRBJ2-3,CSVASFTTGEDTQYF,TGCAGCGTTGCCTCTTTTACGACAGGGGAAGATACGCAGTATTTT
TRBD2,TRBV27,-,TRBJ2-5,CASSLFGTSGRKDEQYF,TGTGCCAGCAGTTTATTCGGGACTAGCGGGAGGAAGGATGAGCAGTACTTC
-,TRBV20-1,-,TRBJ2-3,CSARAFLGSGTDTQYF,TGCAGTGCTAGAGCCTTTCTGGGCAGTGGCACAGATACGCAGTATTTT
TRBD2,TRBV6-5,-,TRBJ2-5,CASSYSVTSGRALRETQYF,TGTGCCAGCAGTTACTCCGTGACTAGCGGGAGGGCCCTCAGGGAGACCCAGTACTTC
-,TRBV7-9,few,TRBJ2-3,CASSLARWEDPDTQYF,TGTGCCAGCAGCTTAGCGAGGTGGGAGGACCCAGATACGCAGTATTTT
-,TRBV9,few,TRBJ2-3,CASSVGLEEIGDTQYF,TGTGCCAGCAGCGTAGGACTAGAGGAAATTGGAGATACGCAGTATTTT
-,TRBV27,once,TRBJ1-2,CTSRLSWGGSGYTF,TGTACCAGCAGGTTATCGTGGGGGGGTTCTGGCTACACCTTC
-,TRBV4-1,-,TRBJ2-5,CASSQGLGFGETQYF,TGCGCCAGCAGCCAAGGACTAGGTTTCGGAGAGACCCAGTACTTC
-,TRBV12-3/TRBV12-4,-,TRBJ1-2,CASSLDISGYGYTF,TGTGCCAGCAGTTTGGACATCTCGGGCTATGGCTACACCTTC
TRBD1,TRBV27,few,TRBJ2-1,CASSPQGLAYNEQFF,TGTGCCAGCAGCCCACAGGGGCTGGCCTACAATGAGCAGTTCTTC
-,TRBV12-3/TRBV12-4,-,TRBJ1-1,CASSLGWAVGLSGAFF,TGTGCCAGCAGTTTAGGTTGGGCGGTTGGATTATCTGGAGCTTTCTTT
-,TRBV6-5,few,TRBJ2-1,CASSRIQGDEQFF,TGTGCCAGCAGCCGTATACAGGGCGATGAGCAGTTCTTC
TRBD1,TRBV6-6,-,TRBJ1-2,CASSYPPVSGGDGYTF,TGTGCCAGCAGTTACCCCCCCGTTTCAGGGGGCGATGGCTACACCTTC
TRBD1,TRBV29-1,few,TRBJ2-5,CSVELGTGLLETQYF,TGCAGCGTTGAGCTAGGGACAGGGCTCCTGGAGACCCAGTACTTC
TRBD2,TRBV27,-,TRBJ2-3,CASSLFAAGRTDTQYF,TGTGCCAGCAGTTTATTCGCAGCGGGACGCACAGATACGCAGTATTTT
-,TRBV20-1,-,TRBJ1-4,CSGNRNEKLFF,TGCAGTGGAAACCGGAATGAAAAACTGTTTTTT
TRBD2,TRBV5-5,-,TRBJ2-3,CASSLEGSGTDTQYF,TGTGCCAGCAGCTTGGAAGGTAGCGGGACAGATACGCAGTATTTT
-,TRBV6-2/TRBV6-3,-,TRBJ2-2,CASSGRSLRNTGELFF,TGTGCCAGCAGCGGACGGAGTCTTCGGAACACCGGGGAGCTGTTTTTT
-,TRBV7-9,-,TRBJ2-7,CASSLKVFHEQYF,TGTGCCAGCAGCTTAAAAGTTTTTCACGAGCAGTACTTC
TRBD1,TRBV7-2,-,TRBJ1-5,CASSLGQLNQPQHF,TGTGCCAGCAGCTTGGGACAGCTCAATCAGCCCCAGCATTTT
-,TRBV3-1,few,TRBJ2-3,CASSQDTFTDTQYF,TGTGCCAGCAGCCAAGACACTTTCACAGATACGCAGTATTTT
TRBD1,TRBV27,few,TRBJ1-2,CASSLSTGGRYGYTF,TGTGCCAGCAGTTTATCGACAGGGGGCAGGTATGGCTACACCTTC
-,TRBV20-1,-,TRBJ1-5,CSARDWEGDQPQHF,TGCAGTGCTAGAGATTGGGAAGGGGATCAGCCCCAGCATTTT
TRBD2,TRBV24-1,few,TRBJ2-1,CATSDPTSGSRNEQFF,TGTGCCACCAGTGACCCCACTAGCGGGAGTAGGAATGAGCAGTTCTTC
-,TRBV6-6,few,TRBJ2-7,CASSSPQGRSYEQYF,TGTGCCAGCAGTTCCCCCCAGGGGAGGTCCTACGAGCAGTACTTC
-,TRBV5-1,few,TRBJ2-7,CASSFGQSGYEQYF,TGCGCCAGCAGCTTCGGACAGTCTGGCTACGAGCAGTACTTC
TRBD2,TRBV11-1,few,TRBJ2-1,CASRPELAAGGQFF,TGTGCCAGCCGCCCCGAACTAGCGGCCGGGGGGCAGTTCTTC